The present entry profiles one TCR beta chain with its context. These data come from a study of blood T cell repertoires in COVID-19. Overall study context: The United States, Italy and Spain were the sources of the acute and convalescent COVID-19 samples. T cells, B-cell-depleted T cells, or PBMCs provided the cDNA or gDNA that served as material.

Original processing methods: Amplifying reference gene primers gave estimates of nucleated cell counts. Assay: immunoSEQ multiplex PCR; the TCRdb copy retains only in-frame clones and omits some. That table is the source of V, J and clone size, and D and trimming were worked out from the DNA. The repertoire holds approximately 100,000 clones, about nine tenths seen once, with approximately 17% in the top ten. This CDR3 is built from 14 residues. The V and J ends lost 3 bases and 4 bases, in that order; junction bases with no gene match: 5. CDR1 is MNHEY, CDR2 SMNVEV, per germline (reference sequence).

The chain employs TRBV27 and TRBJ2-7, with TRBD2 matching 8 bases. This TCR was recovered from a woman older than 75 in a cohort sampled during active COVID-19. The sample comprised peripheral blood. CDR3 loop: CASSFAGGLYEQYF. The CDR3 DNA sequence: TGTGCCAGCAGTTTTGCGGGGGGCCTTTACGAGCAGTACTTC.